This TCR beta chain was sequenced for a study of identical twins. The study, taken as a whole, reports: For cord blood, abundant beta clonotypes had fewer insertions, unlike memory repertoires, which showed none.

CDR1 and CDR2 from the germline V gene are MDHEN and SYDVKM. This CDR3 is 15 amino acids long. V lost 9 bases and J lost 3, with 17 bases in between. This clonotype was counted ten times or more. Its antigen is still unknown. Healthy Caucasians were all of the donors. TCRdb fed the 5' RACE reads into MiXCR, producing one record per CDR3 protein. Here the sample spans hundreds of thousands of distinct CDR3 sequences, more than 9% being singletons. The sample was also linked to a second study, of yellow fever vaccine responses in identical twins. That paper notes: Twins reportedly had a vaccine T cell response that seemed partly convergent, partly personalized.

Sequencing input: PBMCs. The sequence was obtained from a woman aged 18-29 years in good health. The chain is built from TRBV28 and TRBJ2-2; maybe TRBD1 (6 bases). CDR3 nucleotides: TGTGCCAGTGGGCTAGGGGGTTACGACACCGGGGAGCTGTTTTTT. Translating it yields CASGLGGYDTGELFF.